These T cell receptor beta chains were read from a single sample in a study of cytomegalovirus exposure and HLA in healthy donors. The data were produced by immunoSEQ multiplex PCR, yet TCRdb's version contains in-frame clones alone and is incomplete. The sample includes under 250,000 clones, approximately 87% of them seen just once. The sample consisted of PBMCs. Every receptor here comes from a woman aged 18-29 years in good health and CMV-seronegative. Each CDR3 is given with its conserved first and last residue. A D gene is named only where the DNA matches it firmly. Not all rows give a size; the values are once, few, many and, for expanded clones, a class.

v_gene,d_gene,j_gene,abundance,CDR3aa,CDR3nt
TRBV5-4,TRBD1,TRBJ1-1,-,CASSPGQGAMNTEAFF,TGTGCCAGCAGCCCAGGACAGGGGGCAATGAACACTGAAGCTTTCTTT
TRBV28,-,TRBJ2-7,once,CASSFSGDYEQYF,TGTGCCAGCAGTTTTTCTGGGGACTACGAGCAGTACTTC
TRBV9,TRBD1,TRBJ2-7,-,CASSPQTGFYEQYF,TGTGCCAGCAGCCCCCAGACAGGGTTCTACGAGCAGTACTTC
TRBV29-1,TRBD2,TRBJ2-5,-,CSVADHTAGGRVSQETQYF,TGCAGCGTCGCGGATCACACCGCGGGGGGACGGGTCAGTCAAGAGACCCAGTACTTC
TRBV6-4,TRBD1,TRBJ1-4,-,CASRTPSRGLF,TGTGCCAGCAGGACTCCTTCCAGGGGGCTTTTT
TRBV25-1,-,TRBJ1-1,-,CASSDRRYKGFF,TGTGCCAGCAGCGACCGACGGTATAAGGGTTTCTTT
TRBV30,-,TRBJ1-1,-,CAWSHGQRAFF,TGTGCCTGGAGCCACGGGCAGAGGGCTTTCTTT
TRBV7-2,-,TRBJ1-1,few,CASSLAVSSNTEAFF,TGTGCCAGCAGCTTAGCGGTTTCATCGAACACTGAAGCTTTCTTT
TRBV28,-,TRBJ1-2,once,CAVGVRDENYGYTF,TGTGCAGTGGGGGTGAGGGACGAAAACTATGGCTACACCTTC
TRBV4-2,-,TRBJ2-2,-,CASSQELNPTGELFF,TGTGCCAGCAGCCAAGAACTGAATCCCACCGGGGAGCTGTTTTTT
TRBV19,TRBD1,TRBJ2-7,-,CASSMSGGIGEQYF,TGTGCCAGTAGTATGTCAGGGGGCATCGGCGAGCAGTACTTC
TRBV12-5,-,TRBJ1-4,-,CASGQGEKLFF,TGTGCTAGTGGACAGGGTGAAAAACTGTTTTTT
TRBV30,TRBD1,TRBJ1-1,-,CAWSVHRGAEAFF,TGTGCCTGGAGTGTACACAGGGGTGCTGAAGCTTTCTTT
TRBV27,-,TRBJ1-2,-,CASSLSSAALGYTF,TGTGCCAGCAGTTTATCGAGTGCAGCACTTGGCTACACCTTC
TRBV18,-,TRBJ1-1,-,CASSPRTAEAFF,TGTGCCAGCTCACCACGGACAGCTGAAGCTTTCTTT
TRBV13,TRBD1,TRBJ1-6,-,CASSRGQGASGTNSPLHF,TGTGCCAGCAGCCGCGGACAGGGGGCGAGTGGGACAAATTCACCCCTCCACTTT
TRBV10-3,-,TRBJ1-1,many,CAIREGIVRTEAFF,TGTGCCATCAGGGAAGGTATCGTGAGGACTGAAGCTTTCTTT